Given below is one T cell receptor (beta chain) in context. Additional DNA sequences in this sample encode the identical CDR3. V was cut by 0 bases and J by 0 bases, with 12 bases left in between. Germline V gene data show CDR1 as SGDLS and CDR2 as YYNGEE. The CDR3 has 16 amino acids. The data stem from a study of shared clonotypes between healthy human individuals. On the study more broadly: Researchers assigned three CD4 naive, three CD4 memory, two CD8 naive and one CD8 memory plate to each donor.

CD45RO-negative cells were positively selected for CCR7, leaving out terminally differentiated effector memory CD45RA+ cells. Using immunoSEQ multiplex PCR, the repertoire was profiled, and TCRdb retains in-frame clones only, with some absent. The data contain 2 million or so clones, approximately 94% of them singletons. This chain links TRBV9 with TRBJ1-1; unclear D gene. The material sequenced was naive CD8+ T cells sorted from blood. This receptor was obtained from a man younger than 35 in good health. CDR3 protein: CASSVVAGAMNTEAFF. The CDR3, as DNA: TGTGCCAGCAGCGTAGTGGCAGGCGCCATGAACACTGAAGCTTTCTTT.